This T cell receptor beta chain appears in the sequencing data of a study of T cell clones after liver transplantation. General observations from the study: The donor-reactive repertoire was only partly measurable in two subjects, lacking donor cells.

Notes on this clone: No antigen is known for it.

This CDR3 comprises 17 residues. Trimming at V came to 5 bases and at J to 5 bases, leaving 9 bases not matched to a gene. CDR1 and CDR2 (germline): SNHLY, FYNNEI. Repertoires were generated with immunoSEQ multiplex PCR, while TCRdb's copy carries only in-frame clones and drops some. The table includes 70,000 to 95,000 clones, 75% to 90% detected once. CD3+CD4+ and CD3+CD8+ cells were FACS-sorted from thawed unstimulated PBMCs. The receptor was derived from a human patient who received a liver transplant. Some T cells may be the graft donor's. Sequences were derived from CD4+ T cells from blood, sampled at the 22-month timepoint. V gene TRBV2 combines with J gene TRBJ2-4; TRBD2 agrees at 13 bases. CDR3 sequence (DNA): TGTGCCAGCAGTAGGGCAGGTGGGACTAGCGGGGAAAACATTCAGTACTTC. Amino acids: CASSRAGGTSGENIQYF.